A single sample gave rise to the 15 T cell receptor beta chains below, sequenced in a study of CD8 T cells in ankylosing spondylitis. A single record per CDR3 protein comes from TCRdb applying MiXCR to the 5' RACE reads. Of 200,000 to 250,000 distinct CDR3 sequences listed, roughly a tenth are singletons. Sequenced: blood, either unsorted or a sorted T cell fraction (not recorded which). The source is a male donor with ankylosing spondylitis or in good health (not recorded which).

This clonotype was seen repeatedly, ten times or more. V is TRBV5-1 and J is TRBJ1-4; no clear D gene. CDR3 size: 14 residues. Trimming took 2 bases from V and 7 from J, leaving 12 bases between them. CDR1 is SGHRS and CDR2 is YFSETQ in the germline V gene. The CDR3 loop reads CASSLGTLGEKLFF. CDR3 nucleotide sequence: TGCGCCAGCAGCTTAGGAACCCTGGGTGAAAAACTGTTTTTT.

In regard to this clonotype: The junction shows a germline mismatch at one end, possibly a read error. CDR3 region: CASSTLVGTGAFF. In DNA form, the CDR3 reads TGTGCCAGCAGTACACTGGTCGGCACTGGAGCTTTCTTT. The gene calls are TRBV6-1 and TRBJ1-1; D not certain. From germline, CDR1 is MNHNS and CDR2 SASEGT. CDR3 length equals 13 residues.

The rearrangement uses TRBV12-3 or TRBV12-4 and TRBJ2-1, with 7 bases lining up with TRBD2. The CDR3 length is 13 residues. The trim removed 6 bases at V and 10 bases at J, leaving 9 bases unmatched. DNA of the CDR3: TGTGCCAGCAGCTCTCGGGGGGTCTGGGAGCAGTTCTTC. Its translation: CASSSRGVWEQFF.

This rearrangement joins TRBV3-1 to TRBJ1-1; perhaps TRBD1 as D (5 bases). From germline, CDR1 is LGHDT and CDR2 YNNKEL (reference sequence). This CDR3 is built from 14 residues. Trimming took off 2 bases at V and 1 base at J, with 8 bases between the two ends. CDR3: CASSQYQGNTEAFF. In nucleotides, the CDR3 is TGTGCCAGCAGCCAATATCAGGGGAACACTGAAGCTTTCTTT.

The chain links TRBV7-8 to TRBJ2-7; 9 bases map to TRBD1. The CDR3 loop spans 17 amino acids. Germline V gene lookup returns CDR1 SGHVS and CDR2 FQNEAQ. J was trimmed by 5 bases and V by 0 bases; bases with no gene match: 11. The CDR3, as DNA: TGTGCCAGCAGCTTAGCGTCCCCCGGGACAGGGAGGCACGAGCAGTACTTC. The encoded protein is CASSLASPGTGRHEQYF. Supplemented by reference TRBV7-8 and TRBJ2-7, the full variable domain reads GAGVSQSPRYKVAKRGQDVALRCDPISGHVSLFWYQQALGQGPEFLTYFQNEAQLDKSGLPSDRFFAERPEGSVSTLKIQRTQQEDSAVYLCASSLASPGTGRHEQYFGPGTRLTVT.

Details on this clonotype: A much more abundant neighbour one base away suggests this may be a read error. The rearrangement links TRBV19 to TRBJ1-1; unclear D gene. CDR1 and CDR2 (germline): LNHDA, SQIVND (reference sequence). The CDR3 has 12 residues. V shed 1 base and J shed 3 bases, with 3 bases lying between them. This CDR3 reads CASSIADTEAFF. For the CDR3, the DNA is TGTGCCAGTAGTATAGCGGACACTGAAGCTTTCTTT.

This clonotype showed up just a few times. The rearrangement joins TRBV7-9 to TRBJ1-5; TRBD1 agrees at 7 bases. The CDR3 is 15 amino acids. With V trimmed by 5 bases and J by 8 bases, 12 bases remained unmatched. CDR1 is SEHNR, CDR2 FQNEAQ, per germline (reference sequence). For the CDR3, the DNA is TGTGCCAGCAGCCCGGGGACAGTTCAGGTTGAGCCCCAGCATTTT. It is translated as CASSPGTVQVEPQHF.

This clonotype appeared a few times. This chain connects TRBV28 to TRBJ1-2, with D perhaps matching TRBD1 (6 bases). The germline V gene has CDR1 MDHEN and CDR2 SYDVKM. The CDR3 loop spans 14 amino acids. V was shortened by 2 bases and J by 3 bases, with 10 bases between the two germline ends. CDR3 sequence: CASSLQGPDYGYTF. The CDR3 DNA sequence: TGTGCCAGCAGTTTACAGGGGCCCGACTATGGCTACACCTTC.

There are a few counts of this clonotype. The chain is built from TRBV27 and TRBJ2-3; 8 positions match TRBD2. This CDR3 contains 16 residues. CDR1 and CDR2 from the germline V gene are MNHEY and SMNVEV (reference sequence). Trimming removed 3 bases from V and 0 bases from J; junction bases left unmatched: 5. CDR3 loop: CASSFGGGPSTDTQYF. CDR3 coding DNA: TGTGCCAGCAGTTTCGGCGGGGGGCCCAGCACAGATACGCAGTATTTT.

This sequence joins TRBV7-9 and TRBJ1-1, with D perhaps matching TRBD1 (5 bases). Germline V CDR1 and CDR2: SEHNR, FQNEAQ (reference sequence). The CDR3 has 14 amino acids. Trimming stripped 5 bases from V and 7 bases from J, with 17 bases between. The CDR3 sequence is CASSLMYQGDEAFF. CDR3 DNA sequence: TGTGCCAGCAGCCTGATGTACCAGGGCGATGAAGCTTTCTTT. Filled out from reference TRBV7-9 and TRBJ1-1, the complete variable domain reads DTGVSQNPRHKITKRGQNVTFRCDPISEHNRLYWYRQTLGQGPEFLTYFQNEAQLEKSRLLSDRFSAERPKGSFSTLEIQRTEQGDSAMYLCASSLMYQGDEAFFGQGTRLTVV.

This clonotype showed up many times. The chain carries TRBV29-1 and TRBJ2-5; possible D gene TRBD2, 5 bases. Trimming removed 3 bases from V and 0 bases from J, with 5 bases in between. This CDR3 is 12 amino acids long. Germline V lookup: CDR1 SQVTM, CDR2 ANQGSEA. CDR3 protein: CSVEGDQETQYF. The DNA of the CDR3 is TGCAGCGTTGAGGGAGACCAAGAGACCCAGTACTTC. The full variable domain, in which reference TRBV29-1 and TRBJ2-5 provide the parts outside the CDR3, is SAVISQKPSRDICQRGTSLTIQCQVDSQVTMMFWYRQQPGQSLTLIATANQGSEATYESGFVIDKFPISRPNLTFSTLTVSNMSPEDSSIYLCSVEGDQETQYFGPGTRLLVL.

This clonotype was recorded a few times. This rearrangement joins TRBV12-3 or TRBV12-4 to TRBJ2-7; TRBD1 agrees at 7 bases. The CDR3 is made up of 16 amino acids. V trimming: 0 bases; J trimming: 6 bases; junction bases outside the gene matches: 11. The CDR3 DNA sequence: TGTGCCAGCAGTTTAGCCGGGGCAGGGGGTACCCGCGAGCAGTACTTC. Protein: CASSLAGAGGTREQYF.

This clonotype was detected many times. The gene calls are TRBV7-2 and TRBJ2-2, with 9 bases aligning to TRBD2. This CDR3 has 17 amino acids. Germline V gene data show CDR1 as SGHTA and CDR2 as FQGNSA. V trimming: 1 base; J trimming: 3 bases; junction bases outside the gene matches: 6. The CDR3 nucleotides read TGTGCCAGCAGCTTAGGAAGGCGGGGGGGCGACACCGGGGAGCTGTTTTTT. Translating it yields CASSLGRRGGDTGELFF.

This clonotype was observed many times. J is TRBJ1-6 and V is TRBV28; possible D gene TRBD1, 6 bases. V gave up 3 bases and J gave up 1 base, with 13 bases separating them. The CDR3 consists of 17 residues. Germline CDR1 MDHEN, CDR2 SYDVKM. The CDR3 region is CASSFGRGMSYNSPLHF. The DNA for the CDR3 is TGTGCCAGCAGTTTTGGCAGGGGAATGTCCTATAATTCACCCCTCCACTTT.

This clonotype was counted at least ten times. The genes are TRBV5-1 and TRBJ2-7; TRBD2 matches at 7 bases. The V gene's germline CDR1 is SGHRS and CDR2 YFSETQ. This CDR3 contains 16 residues. J gave up 0 bases and V 0 bases, and 6 bases lay outside the gene matches. CDR3 bases: TGCGCCAGCAGCTTGGCGGCTAGCGGAAGCTCCTACGAGCAGTACTTC. Translated, it gives CASSLAASGSSYEQYF. The full variable domain, rest sourced from reference TRBV5-1 and TRBJ2-7, is KAGVTQTPRYLIKTRGQQVTLSCSPISGHRSVSWYQQTPGQGLQFLFEYFSETQRNKGNFPGRFSGRQFSNSRSEMNVSTLELGDSALYLCASSLAASGSSYEQYFGPGTRLTVT.